Following are 2 T cell receptor beta chains from one sample sequenced in a study of CD8+CD57+ T cells in acquired aplastic anemia. All sequencing subjects had displayed CD8+CD57+ cell expansion on flow cytometry. Template material for TCR beta VDJ and CDR3 profiling consisted of genomic DNA. TCRdb recomputed calls from the reads with MiXCR, one row per CDR3 protein. The data show roughly 120,000 distinct CDR3 sequences, about 50% seen once. Specimen: sorted CD4+, CD8+, or CD8+CD57+ T cells (not recorded which) from PBMCs. These receptor sequences come from a human donor with aplastic anemia.

This clonotype was observed a handful of times. The rearrangement joins TRBV12-3 or TRBV12-4 to TRBJ2-2, with D tentatively TRBD1 or TRBD2 (5 bases each). V lost 6 bases to trimming and J lost 1 base, with 12 bases between them. The CDR3 length is 15 residues. The CDR3 region is CASRHGTENTGELFF. The CDR3 nucleotides read TGTGCCAGCAGACACGGGACCGAGAACACCGGGGAGCTGTTTTTT.

The chain is built from TRBV20-1 and TRBJ2-4, with 9 bases identical to TRBD2. CDR1 is DFQATT, CDR2 SNEGSKA, per germline (reference sequence). V lost 3 bases to trimming and J lost 8 bases; unmatched junction nucleotides: 8. The CDR3 consists of 14 residues. DNA for the CDR3: TGCAGTGCTAGGCGGGGGGGCAGGTCGGACATTCAGTACTTC. It codes for CSARRGGRSDIQYF.